These T cell receptor beta chains were read from a single sample in a study of tumor-infiltrating lymphocytes in localized non-small cell lung cancer. Sequencing was performed with immunoSEQ multiplex PCR; in TCRdb, only in-frame clones are kept and a portion is missing. The sample includes 15,000 to 20,000 clones, roughly 40% of them seen just once. Sequenced sample: lung tumor tissue. These receptors came from a human donor with non-small cell lung cancer. The conserved cysteine and the conserved F or W are not part of the CDR3 here.

TRBV5-1	TRBJ2-5	ASSIETGWETQY
TRBV5-1	TRBJ1-1	ASSLGQAPEAF
TRBV7-2	TRBJ2-3	ASRKLGLAGVTQY
TRBV7-2	TRBJ1-3	ASSAGLSSGNTIY
TRBV30	TRBJ2-7	AWSVTGREQY
TRBV7-6	TRBJ1-1	ASSPTTGMATEAF
TRBV5-1	TRBJ1-1	ASSLYDRMNTEAF
TRBV6-1	TRBJ1-2	ASSFGHAYGYT
TRBV5-1	TRBJ2-5	ASSLRGVGGQATQY
TRBV18	TRBJ2-7	ASSLLTGVFDEQY
TRBV6-5	TRBJ2-1	AGRFGQGGYNEQF
TRBV29-1	TRBJ2-1	SVPFGGPYNEQF
TRBV30	TRBJ2-2	AWSVWDRDTGELF
TRBV7-2	TRBJ1-6	ASSHPLVGHNSPLH
TRBV4-2	TRBJ2-5	ASSQGTGPSSETQY
TRBV19	TRBJ1-2	ASSIGVFGYT
TRBV7-6	TRBJ2-2	ASSLRPSGPNTGELF
TRBV19	TRBJ1-2	ASSIQGDYGYT
TRBV27	TRBJ1-5	ASSQTDQPQH
TRBV7-9	TRBJ1-2	ASSLGLGTGGGYT
TRBV4-1	TRBJ2-6	ASSLEQQGSGANVLT
TRBV18	TRBJ1-5	ASSVSGQGQPQH
TRBV5-4	TRBJ1-2	ASSAPGGGRLYGYT
TRBV15	TRBJ2-7	ATSSGQGYEQY
TRBV30	TRBJ1-4	AWSVRQGGEKLF
TRBV7-2	TRBJ2-1	ASSRGSGLSYNEQF
TRBV14	TRBJ2-7	ASSRLGGAFHEQY
TRBV2	TRBJ1-4	ASTRGQGPEKLF
TRBV4-1	TRBJ2-3	ASSQDSLAGASGMQY
TRBV7-3	TRBJ2-7	ASSLGSGDTYEQY
TRBV27	TRBJ2-5	ASSRRGETQY
TRBV30	TRBJ1-4	AWTRGEQGSGKLF
TRBV7-1	TRBJ2-7	ASSLDRPYEQY
TRBV21-1	TRBJ1-5	ASSKWLQGSNQPQH
TRBV4-1	TRBJ1-5	AAEDALNQPQH